The 21 T cell receptor beta chains listed next were all sequenced from one sample in a study of blood T cell repertoires in COVID-19. Clones were read by immunoSEQ multiplex PCR, and TCRdb kept only the in-frame ones, dropping some. This table has roughly 250,000 clones, roughly 80% appearing once. Material for sequencing was peripheral blood. Receptors were obtained from a woman between 50 and 59 years old with acute or convalescent COVID-19.

The rearrangement links TRBV4-1 to TRBJ1-3, with D possibly being TRBD1 (5 bases). From germline, CDR1 is MGHRA and CDR2 YSYEKL. CDR3 size: 15 residues. Trimming took 5 bases from V and 0 from J, leaving 11 bases between them. DNA of the CDR3: TGCGCCAGCAGCTTGGGACTTAGCTCTGGAAACACCATATATTTT. Translation gives CASSLGLSSGNTIYF.

The gene calls are TRBV11-2 and TRBJ2-2; D possibly corresponds to TRBD1 (5 bases). The V gene's germline CDR1 is SGHAT and CDR2 FQNNGV. The CDR3 spans 16 residues. Trimming cost V 5 bases and J 6 bases, with 19 bases left between them. CDR3 DNA sequence: TGTGCCAGCAGCCCGTTTGACAGCCCCCTCTCCGGGGAGCTGTTTTTT. As protein: CASSPFDSPLSGELFF.

This chain connects TRBV6-6 to TRBJ1-3; the D gene is possibly TRBD1 (5 bases). Trimming took 6 bases from V and 0 from J, leaving 15 bases between them. The CDR3 has 16 residues. The germline V gene encodes CDR1 MNHNY and CDR2 SVGAGI (reference sequence). In nucleotides, the CDR3 is TGTGCCAGCAGACCCTATGACAGCCGCTCTGGAAACACCATATATTTT. Its translation: CASRPYDSRSGNTIYF.

This chain joins TRBV6-5 and TRBJ2-3, with D tentatively TRBD2 (5 bases). CDR3 length: 15 amino acids. Trimming removed 7 bases from V and 2 bases from J, with 16 bases in between. The germline V gene encodes CDR1 MNHEY and CDR2 SVGAGI. CDR3: CASTDYGRVTDTQYF. The CDR3 DNA reads TGTGCCAGCACCGACTACGGGCGGGTCACAGATACGCAGTATTTT.

The chain employs TRBV7-8 and TRBJ2-3; 9 nucleotides agree with TRBD2. The CDR3 is made up of 17 amino acids. CDR1 and CDR2 from the germline V gene are SGHVS and FQNEAQ. The J segment lost 5 bases and the V segment lost 3 bases, leaving 12 bases of the junction unmatched. The CDR3 bases are TGTGCCAGCAGCTTCCCTCGGGAGCTAGCGGGATTAGATACGCAGTATTTT. It codes for CASSFPRELAGLDTQYF. Full variable domain (rest looked up from reference TRBV7-8 and TRBJ2-3): GAGVSQSPRYKVAKRGQDVALRCDPISGHVSLFWYQQALGQGPEFLTYFQNEAQLDKSGLPSDRFFAERPEGSVSTLKIQRTQQEDSAVYLCASSFPRELAGLDTQYFGPGTRLTVL.

The V and J genes are TRBV11-3 and TRBJ2-2; 8 nucleotides align to TRBD2. Unmatched junction bases numbered 11, after V lost 5 bases and J lost 6 bases. The V gene's germline CDR1 is SGHNT and CDR2 YENEEA. The CDR3 sequence is 16 residues long. The CDR3 sequence: CASSRRAGVSSGELFF. DNA of the CDR3: TGTGCCAGCAGCCGAAGAGCGGGAGTATCGTCCGGGGAGCTGTTTTTT.

This clone came up a few times. V and J are TRBV19 and TRBJ1-5; D unresolved. The V end was cut by 7 bases, the J end by 0 bases, with 16 bases between. The CDR3 totals 16 residues. Germline CDR1 reads LNHDA; CDR2 reads SQIVND (reference sequence). CDR3 residues: CASTYRGGNSNQPQHF. The DNA for the CDR3 is TGTGCCAGTACCTATAGAGGAGGAAATAGCAATCAGCCCCAGCATTTT.

This rearrangement joins TRBV5-1 to TRBJ2-7; TRBD1 is a possible D gene (6 bases). Germline V gene data show CDR1 as SGHRS and CDR2 as YFSETQ. The CDR3 covers 16 residues. V was pared by 4 bases and J by 3 bases, with 20 bases between. The CDR3 DNA reads TGCGCCAGCAGCGCCGATCTAGGGCAGGACAGCTACGAGCAGTACTTC. Its translation: CASSADLGQDSYEQYF.

V and J are TRBV5-1 and TRBJ2-2; 9 positions match TRBD2. In germline, CDR1 is SGHRS, CDR2 YFSETQ. J was trimmed by 6 bases and V by 0 bases; bases with no gene match: 12. The CDR3 contains 18 residues. The CDR3 bases are TGCGCCAGCAGCTTGGTTCCCGCGGGGGGGGCCAGTTCCGGGGAGCTGTTTTTT. It specifies CASSLVPAGGASSGELFF.

In this sample, this clone turned up once. This chain uses TRBV3-1 (or the pseudogene TRBV3-2) with TRBJ2-7; 11 bases match TRBD2. Trimming took 6 bases from V and 4 from J; bases not matched to a gene: 8. Germline values: CDR1 LGHDT, CDR2 YNNKEL (reference sequence). CDR3 length equals 15 residues. The CDR3 loop is CASSHPLAGGYEQYF. In DNA, the CDR3 is TGTGCCAGCAGTCATCCCCTAGCGGGGGGTTACGAGCAGTACTTC.

The chain is built from TRBV7-3 and TRBJ2-2; a weak D match, TRBD1 (5 bases). This CDR3 spans 15 amino acids. V lost 2 bases, J lost 4 bases, and 11 bases lay in between. Germline loops: CDR1 SGHTA, CDR2 FQGTGA. The CDR3 DNA reads as TGTGCCAGCAGCTTAGGGGCTCGTCCCACCGGGGAGCTGTTTTTT. The encoded protein is CASSLGARPTGELFF.

The CDR3, as DNA: TGTGCCAGCAGTTCAGGGGGAGTGGGAAACACCATATATTTT. Its translation: CASSSGGVGNTIYF. The chain combines TRBV6-5 with TRBJ1-3; 7 bases map to TRBD1. The J segment lost 4 bases and the V segment lost 4 bases, leaving 4 bases of the junction unmatched. CDR3 size: 14 residues. Germline assignment: CDR1 MNHEY and CDR2 SVGAGI.

J is TRBJ1-4 and V is TRBV6-5, with unresolved D. Per the germline V gene, CDR1 is MNHEY and CDR2 is SVGAGI. Trimming took 6 bases from V and 3 from J, leaving 8 bases between them. The CDR3 is 13 residues long. The CDR3, as DNA: TGTGCCAGCAGAACCACAGCTAATGAAAAACTGTTTTTT. As protein: CASRTTANEKLFF.

The chain links TRBV10-3 to TRBJ1-4, with TRBD1 as a possible D gene (6 bases). This CDR3 is 14 amino acids long. V lost 0 bases to trimming and J lost 8 bases, with 10 bases between them. From germline, CDR1 is ENHRY and CDR2 SYGVKD. For the CDR3, the DNA is TGTGCCATCAGTGAGTCGGGACAAGGAGAAAAACTGTTTTTT. This translates into CAISESGQGEKLFF.

This clone appeared a single time. This chain links TRBV30 with TRBJ1-1; no clear D gene. Germline V lookup: CDR1 GTSNPN, CDR2 SVGIG (reference sequence). The CDR3 has 14 residues. Trimming shortened V by 6 bases and J by 3 bases, and 17 bases separated the two germline ends. This CDR3 reads CACHPGVEDTEAFF. In nucleotides, the CDR3 is TGTGCCTGCCACCCCGGGGTAGAGGACACTGAAGCTTTCTTT.

Here the CDR3 reads CASSYSIVAGQGQFF. CDR3 sequence (DNA): TGTGCCAGCAGTTACTCGATCGTAGCGGGACAGGGACAGTTCTTC. The chain has TRBV6-5 and TRBJ2-1, with TRBD1 as a possible D gene (9 bases). The CDR3 has 15 amino acids. The V gene's germline CDR1 is MNHEY and CDR2 SVGAGI. V was clipped by 0 bases and J by 13 bases, with 19 bases between them.

The chain has TRBV5-1 and TRBJ1-5; 9 positions agree with TRBD1. Germline loops: CDR1 SGHRS, CDR2 YFSETQ. The CDR3 is 15 amino acids. Losses at the gene ends were 4 bases for V and 1 base for J; bases not matched to a gene: 3. The CDR3 sequence is CASSATGGSNQPQHF. CDR3 nucleotide sequence: TGCGCCAGCAGCGCCACAGGGGGCAGCAATCAGCCCCAGCATTTT.

This clone was recorded at least ten times. It is unclear where the CDR3 begins or ends on the DNA, so no DNA is shown, and the CDR3 is as TCRdb lists it. V gene TRBV21-1 combines with J gene TRBJ2-7; the listed D gene, TRBD1, was not tested against the DNA. TRBV21-1 is tagged as a pseudogene. Counting both end residues, the CDR3 totals 18 amino acids. The CDR3 spells CASSKVGRGTGPSYEQYF.

The chain couples TRBV6-1 to TRBJ1-2, with a possible D match to TRBD1 (6 bases). Germline-derived CDR1 and CDR2 are MNHNS and SASEGT. The V and J ends lost 3 bases and 5 bases respectively, with 22 bases between them. This CDR3 contains 17 residues. CDR3 bases: TGTGCCAGCAGTGACCCTTCCTGGGGGCGCGCACTATATGGCTACACCTTC. Its translation: CASSDPSWGRALYGYTF.

The genes are TRBV6-5 and TRBJ2-2; D not resolved. The CDR3 has 12 amino acids. Trimming left V 7 bases short and J 5 bases short, with 8 bases between. CDR1 and CDR2 (germline): MNHEY, SVGAGI. The CDR3 region has the DNA TGTGCCAGCACGCGCGGAACCGGGGAGCTGTTTTTT. Translation: CASTRGTGELFF.

The chain is built from TRBV30 and TRBJ2-3; 10 bases are shared with TRBD1. From germline, CDR1 is GTSNPN and CDR2 SVGIG (reference sequence). Trimming at V came to 4 bases and at J to 4 bases, leaving 5 bases not matched to a gene. The CDR3 spans 14 residues. The CDR3: CAWKGTGESDTQYF. In DNA, the CDR3 is TGTGCCTGGAAAGGGACAGGGGAATCAGATACGCAGTATTTT. Full variable domain (missing parts from reference TRBV30 and TRBJ2-3): SQTIHQWPATLVQPVGSPLSLECTVEGTSNPNLYWYRQAAGRGLQLLFYSVGIGQISSEVPQNLSASRPQDRQFILSSKKLLLSDSGFYLCAWKGTGESDTQYFGPGTRLTVL.